The sequence of this TCR beta chain was determined in a study of cytomegalovirus exposure and HLA in healthy donors. Findings and caveats of the study: At a 0.05 false discovery rate, a later analysis found 18,000 or so TCR beta sequences to be associated with HLA alleles.

J lost 1 base, V lost 4 bases, and 14 bases had no gene match. Per germline, CDR1 SGHRS and CDR2 YFSETQ. The CDR3 runs 18 residues. Regarding this clone: The antigen is undetermined.

It was with 60 Vbeta and 13 Jbeta primers that the PCR ran. Libraries were prepared by immunoSEQ multiplex PCR; TCRdb keeps only in-frame clonotypes and omits some of them. The sample holds over 120,000 clones, roughly 80% seen once. Material for sequencing was PBMCs. This receptor was taken from a woman aged 25 to 39 in good health and CMV-seronegative. This chain connects TRBV5-1 to TRBJ1-1; 9 bases are shared with TRBD1. The CDR3 sequence: CASSPRYDRGGWNTEAFF. CDR3 bases: TGCGCCAGCAGCCCGCGGTACGACAGGGGGGGATGGAACACTGAAGCTTTCTTT.